This T cell receptor beta chain was captured by sequencing in a study of blood T cell repertoires in COVID-19. Overall study: There were acute and convalescent COVID-19 samples, and they came from the United States, Italy and Spain. The analysed material was cDNA or gDNA that came from T cells, B-cell-depleted T cells, or PBMCs.

Deletions cut 0 bases from V and 6 bases from J, with 13 bases between. The CDR3 length is 15 residues. Germline values: CDR1 SGHRS, CDR2 YFSETQ. Authors' processing steps: Cell counts per sample came from amplifying reference gene primers. The protocol was immunoSEQ multiplex PCR, while the TCRdb copy is restricted to in-frame clones and leaves out a portion. The DNA was the basis for D and trimming; V, J and clone size are from that table. The sample has about 99,000 clones, over 65% seen once. The sample was peripheral blood. J is TRBJ1-5 and V is TRBV5-1; maybe TRBD1 (6 bases). This clonotype was obtained from a man in his 60s with acute or convalescent COVID-19. The CDR3 DNA reads as TGCGCCAGCAGCTTGGAACAGGGCCAAGGTCAGCCCCAGCATTTT. Its translation: CASSLEQGQGQPQHF.